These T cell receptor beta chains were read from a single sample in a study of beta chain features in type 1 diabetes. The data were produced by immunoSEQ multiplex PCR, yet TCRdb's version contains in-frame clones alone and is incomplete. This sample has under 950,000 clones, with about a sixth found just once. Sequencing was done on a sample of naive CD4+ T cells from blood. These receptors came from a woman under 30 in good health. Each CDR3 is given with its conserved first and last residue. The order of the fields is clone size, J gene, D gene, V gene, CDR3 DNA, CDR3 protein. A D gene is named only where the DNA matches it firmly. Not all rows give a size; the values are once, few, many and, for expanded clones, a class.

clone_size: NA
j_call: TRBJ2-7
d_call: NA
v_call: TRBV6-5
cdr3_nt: TGTGCCAGCAGTTACTCGCAGAAGAACTACGAGCAGTACTTC
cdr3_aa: CASSYSQKNYEQYF

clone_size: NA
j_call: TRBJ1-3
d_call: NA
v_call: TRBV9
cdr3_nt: TGTGCCAGCAGCCCCTCAAGTATGTCTGGAAACACCATATATTTT
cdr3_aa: CASSPSSMSGNTIYF

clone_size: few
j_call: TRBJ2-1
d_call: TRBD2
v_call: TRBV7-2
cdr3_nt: TGTGCCAGCAGCTTATTCCCCGGGACTAGCAATGAGCAGTTCTTC
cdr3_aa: CASSLFPGTSNEQFF

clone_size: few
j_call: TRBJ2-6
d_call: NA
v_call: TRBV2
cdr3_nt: TGTGCCAGCAGGGAAGTCTCTGGGGCCAACGTCCTGACTTTC
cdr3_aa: CASREVSGANVLTF

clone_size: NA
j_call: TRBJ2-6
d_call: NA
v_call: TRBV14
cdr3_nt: TGTGCCAGCAGCCAAGGCCCGGGGGGCACTGGGGCCAACGTCCTGACTTTC
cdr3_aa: CASSQGPGGTGANVLTF

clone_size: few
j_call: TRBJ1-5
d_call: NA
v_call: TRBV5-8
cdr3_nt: TGTGCCAGCAGCTTTTTGAACGGTCAGCCCCAGCATTTT
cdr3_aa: CASSFLNGQPQHF

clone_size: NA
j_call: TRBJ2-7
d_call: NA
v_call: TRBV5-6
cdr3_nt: TGTGCCAGCAGCCCCAGCAGGAACTCCTACGAGCAGTACTTC
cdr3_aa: CASSPSRNSYEQYF

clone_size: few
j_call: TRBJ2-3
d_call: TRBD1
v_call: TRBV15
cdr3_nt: TGTGCCACCAGCAGAGAGGACAGGGGAGGTTATTTT
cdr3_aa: CATSREDRGGYF

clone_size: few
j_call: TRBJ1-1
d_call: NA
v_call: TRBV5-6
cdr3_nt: TGTGCCAGCACCCTGTCGCAGAACACTGAAGCTTTCTTT
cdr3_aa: CASTLSQNTEAFF

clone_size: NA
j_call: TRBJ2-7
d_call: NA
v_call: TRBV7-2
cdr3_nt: TGTGCCAGCAGCGTGGGTCTAGCGACAACCTACGAGCAGTACTTC
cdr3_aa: CASSVGLATTYEQYF

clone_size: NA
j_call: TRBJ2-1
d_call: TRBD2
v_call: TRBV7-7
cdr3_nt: TGTGCTAGCAGCTTAGCGGGGACTAGCGGGAGTAATGAGCAGTTCTTC
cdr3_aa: CASSLAGTSGSNEQFF

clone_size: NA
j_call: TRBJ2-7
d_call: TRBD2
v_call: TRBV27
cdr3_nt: TGTGCCAGCAGACGAGGGAGGGAGGGGTACGAGCAGTACTTC
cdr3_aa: CASRRGREGYEQYF

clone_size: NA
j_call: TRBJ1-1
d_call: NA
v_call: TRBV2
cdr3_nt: TGTGCCAGCAGCCCCCTCTGGAACACTGAAGCTTTCTTT
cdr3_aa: CASSPLWNTEAFF

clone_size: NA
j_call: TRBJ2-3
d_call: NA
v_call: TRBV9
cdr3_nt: TGTGCCAGCAGCGTAGAGGGGGCAGATACGCAGTATTTT
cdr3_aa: CASSVEGADTQYF

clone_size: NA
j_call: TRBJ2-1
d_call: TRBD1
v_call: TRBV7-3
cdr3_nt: TGTGCCAGCAGCTTATTTGGGACAGGTTACAATGAGCAGTTCTTC
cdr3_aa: CASSLFGTGYNEQFF

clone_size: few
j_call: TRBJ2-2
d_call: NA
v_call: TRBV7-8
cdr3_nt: TGTGCCAGCAGCGCTGAGCGTTTTAACACCGGGGAGCTGTTTTTT
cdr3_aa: CASSAERFNTGELFF

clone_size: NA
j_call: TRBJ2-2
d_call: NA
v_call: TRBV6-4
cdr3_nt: TGTGCCAGCAGTGAACAGTTTTTCACCGGGGAGCTGTTTTTT
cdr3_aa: CASSEQFFTGELFF

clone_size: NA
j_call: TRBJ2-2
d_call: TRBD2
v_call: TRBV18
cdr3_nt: TGTGCCAGCTCACCCGGACTAGCTCCTACCACCGGGGAGCTGTTTTTT
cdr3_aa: CASSPGLAPTTGELFF

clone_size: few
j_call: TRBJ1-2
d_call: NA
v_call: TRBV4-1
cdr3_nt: TGCGCCAGCAGCCAAGATAACCTCAGGCATTTGGGTGGCTACACCTTC
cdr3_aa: CASSQDNLRHLGGYTF

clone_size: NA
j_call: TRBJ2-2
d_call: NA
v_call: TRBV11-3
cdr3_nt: TGTGCCAGCAGCTTATCTAACACCGGGGAGCTGTTTTTT
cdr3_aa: CASSLSNTGELFF

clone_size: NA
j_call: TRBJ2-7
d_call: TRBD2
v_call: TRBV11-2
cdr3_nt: TGTGCCAGCAGCCATAGAGGTACTAGCGGGAGGGCCCTTGAGCAGTACTTC
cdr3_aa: CASSHRGTSGRALEQYF

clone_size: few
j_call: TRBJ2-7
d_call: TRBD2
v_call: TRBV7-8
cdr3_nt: TGTGCCAGCAGCCCTCCGGGACTAGCCTACGAGCAGTACTTC
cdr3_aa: CASSPPGLAYEQYF

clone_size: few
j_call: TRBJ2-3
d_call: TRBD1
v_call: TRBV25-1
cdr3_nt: TGTGCCAGCAGTGCCAGGACAGGGCCGCCAGATACGCAGTATTTT
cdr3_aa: CASSARTGPPDTQYF

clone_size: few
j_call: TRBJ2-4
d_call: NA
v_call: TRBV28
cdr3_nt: TGTGCCAGCTCGGCACAGGAGAAAAACATTCAGTACTTC
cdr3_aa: CASSAQEKNIQYF

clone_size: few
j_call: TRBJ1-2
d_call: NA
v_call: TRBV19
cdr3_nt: TGTGCCAGTAGTGCCCACAGGGCCGACGGCGGCTATGGCTACACCTTC
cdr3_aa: CASSAHRADGGYGYTF

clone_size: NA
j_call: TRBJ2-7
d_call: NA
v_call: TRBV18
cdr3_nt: TGTGCCAGCTCACCGGCGTTGGACGCCTCCTACGAGCAGTACTTC
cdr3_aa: CASSPALDASYEQYF

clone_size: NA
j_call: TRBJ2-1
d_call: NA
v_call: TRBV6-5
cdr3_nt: TGTGCCAGCAGTCAAAACAATGAGCAGTTCTTC
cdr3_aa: CASSQNNEQFF

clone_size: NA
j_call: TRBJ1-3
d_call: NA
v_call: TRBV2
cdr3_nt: TGTGCCAGCACCGGCCCGAGCTCTGGAAACACCATATATTTT
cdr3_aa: CASTGPSSGNTIYF

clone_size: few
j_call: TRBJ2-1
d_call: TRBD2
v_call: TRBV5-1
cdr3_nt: TGCGCCAGCAGCTTACTAGCGGGAGGGCCGGGGGAGCAGTTCTTC
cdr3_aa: CASSLLAGGPGEQFF

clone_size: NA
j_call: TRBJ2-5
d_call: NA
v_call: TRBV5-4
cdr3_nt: TGTGCCAGCAGCGTGGGGACAACGGAGACCCAGTACTTC
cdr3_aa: CASSVGTTETQYF

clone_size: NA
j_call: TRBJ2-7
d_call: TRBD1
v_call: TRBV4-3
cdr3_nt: TGCGCCAGCAGCCAAGATCTCCTGGCAGGGGGCATGGGTGAGCAGTACTTC
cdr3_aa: CASSQDLLAGGMGEQYF

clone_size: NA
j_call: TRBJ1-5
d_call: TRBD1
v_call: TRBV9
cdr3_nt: TGTGCCAGCAGTCGGGACAGTCAATCAAAGCCCCAGCATTTT
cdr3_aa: CASSRDSQSKPQHF

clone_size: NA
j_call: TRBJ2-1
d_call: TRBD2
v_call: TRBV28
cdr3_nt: TGTGCCAGCCCCCCAGGGCTTACTAGCGGAGGCTACAATGAGCAGTTCTTC
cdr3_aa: CASPPGLTSGGYNEQFF

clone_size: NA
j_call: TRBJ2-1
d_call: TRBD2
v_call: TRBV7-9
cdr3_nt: TGTGCCAGCAGCCGAGCGACTAGCGGGAGCTACAATGAGCAGTTCTTC
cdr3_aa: CASSRATSGSYNEQFF

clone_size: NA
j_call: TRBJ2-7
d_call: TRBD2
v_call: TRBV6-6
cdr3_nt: TGTGCCAGCAGTCCCCCGGGACTAGACCGCGAGCAGTACTTC
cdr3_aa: CASSPPGLDREQYF

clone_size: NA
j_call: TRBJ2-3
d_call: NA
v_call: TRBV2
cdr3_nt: TGTGCCAGCAGCTCTCAGGGCTCAAGCACAGATACGCAGTATTTT
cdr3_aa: CASSSQGSSTDTQYF

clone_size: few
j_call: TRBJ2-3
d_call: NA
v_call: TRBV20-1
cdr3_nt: TGCAGTGCTAGAAAGGCGGATACGCAGTATTTT
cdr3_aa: CSARKADTQYF

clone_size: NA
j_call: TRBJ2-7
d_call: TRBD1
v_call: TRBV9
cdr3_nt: TGTGCCAGCAGCGCTGCTCCGGGACAGGGGACCGAGCAGTACTTC
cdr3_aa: CASSAAPGQGTEQYF

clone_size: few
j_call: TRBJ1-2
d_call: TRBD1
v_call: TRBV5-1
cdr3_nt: TGCGCCAGCAGCTTGGGTGTCCCGGGACAGATAGCTGCTGAGTATGGCTACACCTTC
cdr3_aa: CASSLGVPGQIAAEYGYTF

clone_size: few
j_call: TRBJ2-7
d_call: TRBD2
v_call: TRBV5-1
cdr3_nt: TGCGCCAGCAGCTTGGTTAGCGGGAGATATGGAAGCTACGAGCAGTACTTC
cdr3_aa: CASSLVSGRYGSYEQYF

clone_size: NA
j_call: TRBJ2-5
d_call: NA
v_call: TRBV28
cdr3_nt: TGTGCCAGCAGTTTATTACGAGAGACCCAGTACTTC
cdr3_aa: CASSLLRETQYF

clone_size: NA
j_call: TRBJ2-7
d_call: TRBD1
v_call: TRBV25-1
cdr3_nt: TGTGCCAGCAGCACTGTAGGCGGACAGGGGGCATACGAGCAGTACTTC
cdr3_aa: CASSTVGGQGAYEQYF

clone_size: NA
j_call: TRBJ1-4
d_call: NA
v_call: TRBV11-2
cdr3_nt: TGTGCCAGCAGCTTAGTAGGAGCAACTAATGAAAAACTGTTTTTT
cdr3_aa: CASSLVGATNEKLFF

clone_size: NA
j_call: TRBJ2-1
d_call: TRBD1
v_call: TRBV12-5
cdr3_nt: TGTGCTAGTGGTTTGGAGACAGGGGGTAATGAGCAGTTCTTC
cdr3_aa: CASGLETGGNEQFF

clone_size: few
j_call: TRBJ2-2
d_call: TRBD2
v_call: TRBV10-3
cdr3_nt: TGTGCCATCAGTCCGGGAGGGCCTGGCACCGGGGAGCTGTTTTTT
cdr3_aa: CAISPGGPGTGELFF

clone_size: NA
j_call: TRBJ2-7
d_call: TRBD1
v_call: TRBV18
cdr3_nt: TGTGCCAGCTCACCGGGACAGGGAGAATACGAGCAGTACTTC
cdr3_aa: CASSPGQGEYEQYF

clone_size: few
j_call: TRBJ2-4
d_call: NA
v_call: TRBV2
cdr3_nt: TGTGCCAGCAGTGAAAGCAGGGCGGCCAAAAACATTCAGTACTTC
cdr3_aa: CASSESRAAKNIQYF

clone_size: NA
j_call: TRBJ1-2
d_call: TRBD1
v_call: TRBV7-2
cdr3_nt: TGTGCCAGCAGCTTAGGGGACAGGGGGCACTATGGCTACACCTTC
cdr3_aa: CASSLGDRGHYGYTF

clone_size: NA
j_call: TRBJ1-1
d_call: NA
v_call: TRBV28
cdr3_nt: TGTGCCAGCATCAATGGGGCTTTGAACACTGAAGCTTTCTTT
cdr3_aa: CASINGALNTEAFF

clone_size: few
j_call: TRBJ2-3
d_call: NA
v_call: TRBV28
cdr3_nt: TGTGCCAGCAGACGAAAGAACACAGATACGCAGTATTTT
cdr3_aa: CASRRKNTDTQYF

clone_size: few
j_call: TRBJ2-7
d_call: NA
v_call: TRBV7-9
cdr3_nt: TGTGCCAGCAGCTTAGGGGTCAGGTACTACGAGCAGTACTTC
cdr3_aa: CASSLGVRYYEQYF

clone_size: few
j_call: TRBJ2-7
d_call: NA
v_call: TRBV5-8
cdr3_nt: TGTGCCAGCACCTCGGGCCAGAACTACGAGCAGTACTTC
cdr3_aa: CASTSGQNYEQYF

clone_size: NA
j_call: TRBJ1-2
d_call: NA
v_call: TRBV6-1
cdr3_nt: TGTGCCAGCAGCGAGTCAGTCTCCTACACCTTC
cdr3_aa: CASSESVSYTF